This entry describes one TCR beta chain. The antigen it recognizes is unknown. No base quality values were provided; no much bigger clone lies one nucleotide off. These data are taken from a study of CD4 T cell repertoires and nickel (TCRdb year 2020). Library preparation used RT-PCR. The data were produced on an Illumina MiSeq. The public reads were run again by TCRdb, first through fastp at Q25 and then through MiXCR, and only productive beta chains were kept. Entries that share a CDR3 protein sequence are merged under the most common genes and DNA. In this sample the table shows 250 or so distinct CDR3 sequences, approximately 69% of which occur a single time. Of the sample, 45% to 55% is held by the ten largest clones. From its cysteine to its phenylalanine, the CDR3 spans 14 amino acids. The sequence is cut down to CDR3 DNA, 42 bases in frame from base 1. V loses 2 bases, J loses 4 bases, and the germline ends lie 9 bases apart. The germline V gene provides CDR1 SGHDT and CDR2 YYEEEE.

Recombination linked TRBV5-6 to TRBJ2-2; 5 matching bases give a weak D call of TRBD2. The sample was CD4+ T cells from blood, not recorded whether cultured. The TCR was taken from a human donor in a nickel allergy study, with or without nickel allergy (not recorded which). It is not recorded whether this sample comes from one donor or several. The encoded CDR3 is CASSLPAATGELFF. The nucleotide sequence is given as TGTGCCAGCAGCTTACCAGCGGCCACCGGGGAGCTGTTTTTT.